This TCR beta chain was sequenced for a study of shared clonotypes between healthy human individuals (dated by TCRdb to between 2020 and 2021). Regarding the complete study: A couple of women and a few men aged 18 to 49 years were included in the cohort. For each donor, CD4 naive and CD4 memory were each run on three plates, CD8 naive on two plates, and CD8 memory on one plate. To estimate repertoire size and how much clonotype sharing occurs between individuals, the study deeply sequenced the blood TCR repertoires of five healthy adults. To increase sequencing depth and limit assay-specific biases, different laboratories used diverse techniques to prepare libraries and sequence TCR repertoires. Leukapheresis yielded between about 0.85 and 10 billion PBMCs per donor.

Donors were healthy HIV-negative adults with no recently reported acute infections or vaccinations. Only Caucasian adults living in Nashville, Tennessee, USA were represented among the donors. Magnetic negative selection was used to enrich CD4+ T cells, after which naive cells were positively selected on CD45RA and the negative fraction became the memory subset. Blood was obtained by leukapheresis, after which PBMCs were separated by Ficoll-Histopaque density gradient centrifugation and cryopreserved in liquid nitrogen vapor phase. Analytical flow cytometry was used to check the purity and quantity of every magnetically sorted T cell population. Each sorted fraction had its genomic DNA isolated and then quantified by UV absorbance on a Nanodrop 2000c. Using the deep immunoSEQ assay, TCR CDR3 regions were amplified from genomic DNA by multiplex PCR. Extracted genomic DNA from each cell subset was spread evenly across all wells of several immunoSEQ 96-well plates, with each plate serving as a replicate. For sorted subsets, each replicate PCR was loaded with approximately 200 ng genomic DNA, equivalent to approximately 27,000 T cell genomes. Purified libraries were measured with a Qubit 3.0 fluorometer, size-checked on a Bioanalyzer 2100, and measured again with the KAPA Library Quantification kit. Every immunoSEQ 96-well plate was sequenced on a dedicated single-read 150-cycle Illumina NextSeq 550 flow cell. In the original analysis: Because the immunoSEQ output held only junctional sequences and lacked quality scores, the filtering could not match the filtering applied to full-length reads. Sequences were annotated with PyIR, a Python wrapper for IgBLAST v1.9, and V/J genes and CDR3 were assigned using IMGT germline references. Any read was removed if the V/J assignment was weak (E-value above 1e-6), the CDR3 was missing, or the read contained stop codons, out-of-frame junctions, or ambiguous translated residues. A V3J clonotype was defined by an identical inferred V gene, J gene, and CDR3 amino acid sequence. Percentage overlap between repertoires was calculated by dividing the number of shared unique clonotypes by the size of the smaller repertoire. Three approaches were used to assess repertoire richness: RTK rarefaction, the Chao1 estimator, and Recon v2.1 estimates of unobserved clonotypes. Generation probabilities for all TCRbeta clonotypes obtained by the gDNA method from a handful of donors were computed using OLGA. What TCRdb holds here is the immuneACCESS table cut down to in-frame rearrangements. Part of the clones is not present; checked against another copy, under half of the missing clones reflect an unresolved V gene, and the others are unexplained. That table furnishes V, J and clone size, whereas the DNA furnished D and trimming. For this sample there are about 600,000 clones; around 97% appear just once. The ten biggest clones cover approximately 0.057% of the sample.

V sheds 5 bases and J sheds 0 bases, leaving 11 bases between their ends. The CDR3 holds 14 amino acids from the cysteine to the phenylalanine. The only DNA kept is the CDR3, 42 bases in frame from the first base. CDR1 and CDR2 (SEHNR, FQNEAQ) derive from the germline V gene (reference sequence). Turning to this clone: There is no known antigen for this receptor. No much larger clone exists at a distance of one base, and base qualities are not known.

Overall study results and their limits: Across a few donors, 5% to 6% of naive CD4, roughly 3.4% of naive CD8, under 2.5% of memory CD4, and 0.4% of memory CD8 clonotypes were shared. Estimated clonotype richness was generally larger for naive than for memory subsets. Based on pairwise subsampling, the degree of clonotype sharing among donors was expected to be affected by sequencing depth. Sampling was restricted to blood, and TCR repertoires in tissue are likely to differ from TCR repertoires in blood. Compared with non-shared clonotypes, the clonotypes found in all four sorted-subset donors had higher generation probabilities. The genetic and exposure-history diversity represented was limited by the small number of donors. Incomplete sequencing was indicated by rarefaction of sorted-subset datasets, despite the large sequencing depth.

The sequence was obtained from a woman in her twenties or thirties in good health. Sequencing was done on a sample of naive CD4+ T cells sorted from blood. What this sample's cell subset or site label stands for: CD45RA+ positively selected. This sequence uses TRBV7-9 and TRBJ2-7; the D gene is possibly TRBD2, with 6 bases matching. DNA sequence: TGTGCCAGCAGCCTGGGACTGGACTCCTACGAGCAGTACTTC. Its translation is CASSLGLDSYEQYF.